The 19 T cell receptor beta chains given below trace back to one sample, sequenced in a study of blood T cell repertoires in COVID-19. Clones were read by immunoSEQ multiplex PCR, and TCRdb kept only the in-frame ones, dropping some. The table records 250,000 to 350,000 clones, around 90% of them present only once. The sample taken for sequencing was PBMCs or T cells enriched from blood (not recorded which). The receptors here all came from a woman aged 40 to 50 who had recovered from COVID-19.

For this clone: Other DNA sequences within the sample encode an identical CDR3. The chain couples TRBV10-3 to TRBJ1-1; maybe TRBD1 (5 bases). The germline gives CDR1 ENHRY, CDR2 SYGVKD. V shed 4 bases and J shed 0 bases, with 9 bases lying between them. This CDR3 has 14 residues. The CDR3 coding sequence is TGTGCCATCAGTGTGGGGGGGATGAACACTGAAGCTTTCTTT. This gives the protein CAISVGGMNTEAFF.

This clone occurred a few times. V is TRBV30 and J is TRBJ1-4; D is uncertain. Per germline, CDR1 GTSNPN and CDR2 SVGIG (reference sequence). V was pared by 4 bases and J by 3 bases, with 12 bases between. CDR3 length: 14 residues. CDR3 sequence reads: CAWKGPAANEKLFF. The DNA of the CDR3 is TGTGCCTGGAAAGGGCCAGCGGCTAATGAAAAACTGTTTTTT.

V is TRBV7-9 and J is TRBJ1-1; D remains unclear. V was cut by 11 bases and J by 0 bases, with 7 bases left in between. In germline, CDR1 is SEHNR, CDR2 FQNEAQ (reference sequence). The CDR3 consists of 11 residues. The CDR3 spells CASSMNTEAFF. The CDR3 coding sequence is TGTGCCTCGAGCATGAACACTGAAGCTTTCTTT.

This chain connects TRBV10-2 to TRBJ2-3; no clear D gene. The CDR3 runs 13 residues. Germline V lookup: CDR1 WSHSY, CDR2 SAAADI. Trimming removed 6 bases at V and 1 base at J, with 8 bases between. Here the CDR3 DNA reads TGCGCCAGCAGGGAGCCGGGCACAGATACGCAGTATTTT. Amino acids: CASREPGTDTQYF.

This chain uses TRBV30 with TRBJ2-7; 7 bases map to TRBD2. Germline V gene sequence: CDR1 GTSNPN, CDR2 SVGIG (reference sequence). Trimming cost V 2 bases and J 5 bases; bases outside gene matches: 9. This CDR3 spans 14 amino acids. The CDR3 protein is CAWSTLGGWDEQYF. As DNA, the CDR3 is TGTGCCTGGAGTACACTGGGGGGGTGGGACGAGCAGTACTTC. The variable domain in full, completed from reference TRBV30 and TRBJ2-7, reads SQTIHQWPATLVQPVGSPLSLECTVEGTSNPNLYWYRQAAGRGLQLLFYSVGIGQISSEVPQNLSASRPQDRQFILSSKKLLLSDSGFYLCAWSTLGGWDEQYFGPGTRLTVT.

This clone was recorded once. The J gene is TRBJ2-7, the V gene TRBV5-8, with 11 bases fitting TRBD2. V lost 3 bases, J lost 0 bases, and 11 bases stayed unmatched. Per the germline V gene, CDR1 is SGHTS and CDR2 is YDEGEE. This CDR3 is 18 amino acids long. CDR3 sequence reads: CASSSGGLGTSGSYEQYF. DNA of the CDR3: TGTGCCAGCAGCTCGGGGGGGCTGGGGACTAGCGGCTCCTACGAGCAGTACTTC.

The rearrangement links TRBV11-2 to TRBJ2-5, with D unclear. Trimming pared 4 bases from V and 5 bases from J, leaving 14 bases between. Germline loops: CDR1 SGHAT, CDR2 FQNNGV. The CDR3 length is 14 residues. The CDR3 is CASSSHLRSETQYF. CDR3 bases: TGTGCCAGCAGCTCGCACTTGAGGTCGGAGACCCAGTACTTC.

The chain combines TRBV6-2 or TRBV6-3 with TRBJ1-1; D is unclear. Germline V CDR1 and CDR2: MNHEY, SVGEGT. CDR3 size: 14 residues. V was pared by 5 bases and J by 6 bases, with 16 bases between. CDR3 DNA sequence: TGTGCCAGCAGTCAGACTCACCGCGGAGCTGAAGCTTTCTTT. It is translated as CASSQTHRGAEAFF.

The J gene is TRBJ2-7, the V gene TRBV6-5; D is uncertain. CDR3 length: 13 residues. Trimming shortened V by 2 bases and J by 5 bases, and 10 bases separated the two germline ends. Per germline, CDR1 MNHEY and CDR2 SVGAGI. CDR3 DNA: TGTGCCAGCAGTTACAGTAGGAGCCACGAGCAGTACTTC. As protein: CASSYSRSHEQYF.

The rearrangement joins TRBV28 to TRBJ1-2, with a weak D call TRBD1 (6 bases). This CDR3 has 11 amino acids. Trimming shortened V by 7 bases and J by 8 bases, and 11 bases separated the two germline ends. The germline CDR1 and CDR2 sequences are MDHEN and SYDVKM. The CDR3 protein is CASTKRGGYTF. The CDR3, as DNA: TGTGCCAGCACTAAAAGGGGGGGCTACACCTTC.

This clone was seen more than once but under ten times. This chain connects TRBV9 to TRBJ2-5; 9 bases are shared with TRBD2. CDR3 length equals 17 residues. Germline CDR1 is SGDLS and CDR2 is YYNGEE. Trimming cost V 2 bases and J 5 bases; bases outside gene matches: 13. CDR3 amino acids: CASSVTTSGRGGETQYF. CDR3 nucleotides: TGTGCCAGCAGCGTTACGACTAGCGGCCGGGGCGGGGAGACCCAGTACTTC.

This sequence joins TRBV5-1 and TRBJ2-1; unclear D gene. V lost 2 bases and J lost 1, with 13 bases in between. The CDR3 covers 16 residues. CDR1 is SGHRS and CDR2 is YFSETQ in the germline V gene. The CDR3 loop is CASSLGGSISYNEQFF. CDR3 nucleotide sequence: TGCGCCAGCAGCTTAGGCGGATCCATATCCTACAATGAGCAGTTCTTC.

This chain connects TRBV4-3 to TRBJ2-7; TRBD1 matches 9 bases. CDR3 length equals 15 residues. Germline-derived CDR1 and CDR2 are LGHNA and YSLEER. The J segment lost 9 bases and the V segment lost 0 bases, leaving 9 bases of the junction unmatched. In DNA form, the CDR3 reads TGCGCCAGCAGCCAAGAATCAGGACAGGGGAAAGGGCAGTACTTC. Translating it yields CASSQESGQGKGQYF.

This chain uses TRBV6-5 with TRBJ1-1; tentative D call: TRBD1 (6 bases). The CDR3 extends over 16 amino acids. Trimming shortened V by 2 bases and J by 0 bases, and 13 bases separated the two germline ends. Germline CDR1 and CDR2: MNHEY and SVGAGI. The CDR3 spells CASSYDHYRVNTEAFF. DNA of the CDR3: TGTGCCAGCAGTTACGACCACTACAGGGTGAACACTGAAGCTTTCTTT.

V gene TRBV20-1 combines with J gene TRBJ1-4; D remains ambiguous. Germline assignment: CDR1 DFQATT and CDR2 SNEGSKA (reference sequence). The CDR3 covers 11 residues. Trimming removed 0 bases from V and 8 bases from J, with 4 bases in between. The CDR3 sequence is CSARDGEKLFF. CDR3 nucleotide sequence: TGCAGTGCTAGAGACGGGGAAAAACTGTTTTTT.

The CDR3 DNA sequence: TGTGCCAGCTCACCAAGGACTAGCGGGAGGACTAGCACAGATACGCAGTATTTT. The encoded protein is CASSPRTSGRTSTDTQYF. The genes are TRBV18 and TRBJ2-3, with 14 bases matching TRBD2. The trim removed 2 bases at V and 0 bases at J, leaving 4 bases unmatched. This CDR3 is built from 18 residues. CDR1 and CDR2 (germline): KGHSH, LQKENI.

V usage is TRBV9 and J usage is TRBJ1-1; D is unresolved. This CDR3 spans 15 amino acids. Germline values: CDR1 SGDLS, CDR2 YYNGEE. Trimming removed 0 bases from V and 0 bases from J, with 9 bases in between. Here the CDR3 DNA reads TGTGCCAGCAGCGTAGCCTTAGATATGAACACTGAAGCTTTCTTT. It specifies CASSVALDMNTEAFF.

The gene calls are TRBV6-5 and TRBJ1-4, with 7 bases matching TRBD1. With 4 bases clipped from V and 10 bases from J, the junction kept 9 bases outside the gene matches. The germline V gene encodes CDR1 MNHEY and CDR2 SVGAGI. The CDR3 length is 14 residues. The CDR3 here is CASSSGTAFGKLFF. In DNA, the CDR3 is TGTGCCAGCAGTTCCGGGACAGCGTTTGGAAAACTGTTTTTT.

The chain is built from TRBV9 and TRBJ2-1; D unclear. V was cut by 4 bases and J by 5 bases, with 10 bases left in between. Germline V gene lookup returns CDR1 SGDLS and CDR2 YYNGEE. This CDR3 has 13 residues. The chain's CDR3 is CASSRDNNNEQFF. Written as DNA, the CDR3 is TGTGCCAGCAGCCGCGACAACAACAATGAGCAGTTCTTC. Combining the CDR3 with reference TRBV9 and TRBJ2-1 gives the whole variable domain DSGVTQTPKHLITATGQRVTLRCSPRSGDLSVYWYQQSLDQGLQFLIQYYNGEERAKGNILERFSAQQFPDLHSELNLSSLELGDSALYFCASSRDNNNEQFFGPGTRLTVL.